The 15 T cell receptor beta chains below were found in one sample sequenced in a study of spatial heterogeneity in lung cancer. TCRdb called the 5' RACE reads again in MiXCR, with one record for every CDR3 protein. The sample holds about 82,000 distinct CDR3 sequences, over 9.5% seen once. Regarding time point: sample taken at primary tumor resection. Tumor, nontumor lung or frozen PBMC supplied whole RNA, sequenced without sorting. This specimen consisted of PBMCs, obtained at surgery. Receptors originate from a male donor with early-stage non-small cell lung cancer.

This chain links TRBV7-8 with TRBJ2-1; no reliable D call. Trimming left V 1 base short and J 9 bases short, with 7 bases between. CDR1 SGHVS and CDR2 FQNEAQ come from the germline V gene. CDR3 size: 12 residues. DNA of the CDR3: TGTGCCAGCAGCTTAGGGGCTGGTGAGCAGTTCTTC. Translated, it gives CASSLGAGEQFF.

This clonotype was observed at least ten times. The gene calls are TRBV12-3 or TRBV12-4 and TRBJ2-2; the D is unclear. There are 15 residues in the CDR3. V gave up 5 bases and J gave up 2 bases, with 12 bases separating them. In DNA, the CDR3 is TGTGCCAGCAGTCCCCCCCCGCTCAACACCGGGGAGCTGTTTTTT. As protein: CASSPPPLNTGELFF.

This chain links TRBV19 with TRBJ2-1; TRBD2 agrees at 8 bases. CDR1 LNHDA and CDR2 SQIVND come from the germline V gene (reference sequence). The CDR3 loop spans 16 amino acids. V was clipped by 5 bases and J by 7 bases; unmatched bases: 13. This CDR3 reads CASSFSGRRIGNEQFF. CDR3 DNA sequence: TGTGCCAGTAGTTTCAGCGGGAGACGTATAGGGAATGAGCAGTTCTTC. The full variable domain, in which reference TRBV19 and TRBJ2-1 provide the parts outside the CDR3, is DGGITQSPKYLFRKEGQNVTLSCEQNLNHDAMYWYRQDPGQGLRLIYYSQIVNDFQKGDIAEGYSVSREKKESFPLTVTSAQKNPTAFYLCASSFSGRRIGNEQFFGPGTRLTVL.

Many counts were recorded for this clonotype. At one of its ends the junction is not consistent with the germline gene, which may arise from a read error. The chain carries TRBV3-1 and TRBJ1-4, with 8 bases lining up with TRBD1. CDR1 LGHDT and CDR2 YNNKEL come from the germline V gene (reference sequence). The CDR3 is 14 residues long. In nucleotides, the CDR3 is TGTGCCAGCAGTCAAGACAGGGGAAGTGAAAAACTGTTTTTT. Amino acids: CASSQDRGSEKLFF.

This clonotype was found a few times. The chain employs TRBV7-4 and TRBJ1-5; 7 bases match TRBD1. V gave up 5 bases and J gave up 7 bases; unmatched junction bases: 11. Germline V lookup: CDR1 SGHVT, CDR2 SQSDAQ. This CDR3 spans 15 amino acids. The CDR3 nucleotides read TGTGCCAGCAGCGTGCTTGACAGGGTGCTCCAGCCCCAGCATTTT. Amino acids: CASSVLDRVLQPQHF.

The chain employs TRBV5-1 and TRBJ2-1; D remains ambiguous. The germline V and J ends were trimmed by 0 bases and 6 bases, with 4 bases remaining between them. CDR3 length: 12 residues. CDR1 is SGHRS and CDR2 is YFSETQ in the germline V gene. The CDR3 coding sequence is TGCGCCAGCAGCTTGGATACCAATGAGCAGTTCTTC. It yields the protein CASSLDTNEQFF.

A few counts support this clonotype. The V call is TRBV25-1, the J call TRBJ2-3; no clear D. Germline CDR1 MGHDK, CDR2 SYGVNS. The CDR3 sequence is 12 residues long. The V end lost 4 bases, the J end lost 1 base, and 3 bases lay between the germline ends. The CDR3 nucleotides read TGTGCCAGCAGTGGGCGCACAGATACGCAGTATTTT. It translates to CASSGRTDTQYF.

Here the CDR3 reads CASSRTEEVTEAFF. For the CDR3, the DNA is TGTGCCAGCAGTCGTACGGAGGAGGTCACTGAAGCTTTCTTT. The V and J genes are TRBV6-2 or TRBV6-3 and TRBJ1-1; D remains ambiguous. Deletions cut 5 bases from V and 4 bases from J, with 14 bases between. The CDR3 is 14 amino acids. Germline V gene sequence: CDR1 MNHEY, CDR2 SVGEGT.

In this sample, this clonotype turned up many times. This rearrangement joins TRBV29-1 to TRBJ1-5; 10 bases are a match to TRBD1. The CDR3 has 13 residues. Germline values: CDR1 SQVTM, CDR2 ANQGSEA. J was trimmed by 7 bases and V by 4 bases; bases with no gene match: 4. CDR3 in amino acids: CSVGQGAEQPQHF. The CDR3 region has the DNA TGCAGCGTTGGACAGGGGGCGGAACAGCCCCAGCATTTT.

This clonotype was seen ten or more times. This chain connects TRBV6-1 to TRBJ1-2; TRBD1 might be the D (6 bases). The germline V gene encodes CDR1 MNHNS and CDR2 SASEGT. The length of the CDR3 is 14 residues. Trimming stripped 2 bases from V and 4 bases from J, with 11 bases between. CDR3: CASSEWGGGYGYTF. In DNA, the CDR3 is TGTGCCAGCAGTGAATGGGGAGGGGGCTATGGCTACACCTTC.

This clonotype was seen a handful of times. This chain connects TRBV12-3 or TRBV12-4 to TRBJ2-5; 9 positions agree with TRBD1. Trimming removed 6 bases from V and 4 bases from J; junction bases left unmatched: 9. The CDR3 is 15 amino acids. As DNA, the CDR3 is TGTGCCAGCAGCTCGGACAGGGGAGATGGAGAGACCCAGTACTTC. This sequence encodes CASSSDRGDGETQYF.

Remarks on this clonotype: One end of the junction does not line up with germline, which may come from a read error. This chain connects TRBV3-1 to TRBJ1-1; D might be TRBD1 (6 bases). CDR3 size: 12 residues. Germline V gene lookup returns CDR1 LGHDT and CDR2 YNNKEL (reference sequence). The DNA for the CDR3 is TGTGCCAGCAGCCGTCCGGGACAAGAAGCTTCCTTT. Amino acids: CASSRPGQEASF.

This clonotype was detected only a few times. The rearrangement links TRBV20-1 to TRBJ2-3; D might be TRBD1 (6 bases). The germline V gene has CDR1 DFQATT and CDR2 SNEGSKA (reference sequence). This CDR3 spans 12 amino acids. V dropped 7 bases and J dropped 3 bases, with 11 bases sitting between them. In nucleotides, the CDR3 is TGCAGTGGTCTGAGGGGGACAGATACGCAGTATTTT. Protein sequence: CSGLRGTDTQYF.

This clonotype was observed a few times. The J gene is TRBJ2-7, the V gene TRBV20-1; D could derive from TRBD1 or TRBD2 (5 bases each). CDR1 DFQATT and CDR2 SNEGSKA come from the germline V gene (reference sequence). Trimming pared 0 bases from V and 5 bases from J, leaving 8 bases between. The CDR3 runs 12 residues. CDR3 sequence (DNA): TGCAGTGCTAGAGATCTGGGGGACGAGCAGTACTTC. Its protein is CSARDLGDEQYF.

This clonotype showed up just a few times. The V call is TRBV7-3, the J call TRBJ2-7; no clear D. This CDR3 is built from 14 residues. Trimming stripped 5 bases from V and 7 bases from J, with 18 bases between. Germline CDR1 is SGHTA and CDR2 is FQGTGA. CDR3 sequence: CASSPAESGEEQYF. The CDR3 DNA follows: TGTGCCAGCAGCCCGGCGGAGTCCGGTGAAGAGCAGTACTTC.